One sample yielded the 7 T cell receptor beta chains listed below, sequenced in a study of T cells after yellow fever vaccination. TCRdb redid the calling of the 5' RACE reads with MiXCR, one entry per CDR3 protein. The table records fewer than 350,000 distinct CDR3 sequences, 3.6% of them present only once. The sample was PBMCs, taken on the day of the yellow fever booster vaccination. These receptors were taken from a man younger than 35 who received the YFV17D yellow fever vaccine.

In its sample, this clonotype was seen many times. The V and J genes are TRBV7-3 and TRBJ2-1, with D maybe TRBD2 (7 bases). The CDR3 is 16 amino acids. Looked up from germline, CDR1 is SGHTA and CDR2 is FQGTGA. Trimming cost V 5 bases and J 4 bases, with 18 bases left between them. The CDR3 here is CASSLQHRGAYNEQFF. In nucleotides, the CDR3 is TGTGCCAGCAGCCTTCAACACCGGGGGGCATACAATGAGCAGTTCTTC.

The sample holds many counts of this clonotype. Here the CDR3 DNA reads TGTGCCAGCAGTTTAGCGCAAGGACTAGCGGGGGCCACCGGGGAGCTGTTTTTT. It codes for CASSLAQGLAGATGELFF. The J gene is TRBJ2-2, the V gene TRBV12-3 or TRBV12-4; 13 bases agree with TRBD2. V dropped 0 bases and J dropped 4; count of bases not matched to a gene: 5. The CDR3 has 18 amino acids.

CDR3 bases: TGTGCCATCAGTGAGTCGGCTATGACTGGGGCCAACGTCCTGACTTTC. Encoded protein: CAISESAMTGANVLTF. V is TRBV10-3 and J is TRBJ2-6; D gene unclear. Trimming left V 0 bases short and J 2 bases short, with 8 bases between. The CDR3 is 16 amino acids. Germline V gene lookup returns CDR1 ENHRY and CDR2 SYGVKD.

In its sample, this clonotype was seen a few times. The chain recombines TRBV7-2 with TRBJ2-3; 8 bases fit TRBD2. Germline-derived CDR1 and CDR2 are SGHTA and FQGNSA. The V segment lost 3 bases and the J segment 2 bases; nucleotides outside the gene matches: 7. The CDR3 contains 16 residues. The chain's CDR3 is CASSFLSAGDTDTQYF. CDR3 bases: TGTGCCAGCAGCTTTCTCTCAGCGGGGGACACAGATACGCAGTATTTT. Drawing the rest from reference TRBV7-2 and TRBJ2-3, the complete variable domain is GAGVSQSPSNKVTEKGKDVELRCDPISGHTALYWYRQSLGQGLEFLIYFQGNSAPDKSGLPSDRFSAERTGGSVSTLTIQRTQQEDSAVYLCASSFLSAGDTDTQYFGPGTRLTVL.

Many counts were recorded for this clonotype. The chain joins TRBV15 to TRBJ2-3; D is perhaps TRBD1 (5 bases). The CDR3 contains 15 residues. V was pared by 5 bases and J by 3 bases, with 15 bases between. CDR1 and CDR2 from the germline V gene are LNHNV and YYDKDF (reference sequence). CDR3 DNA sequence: TGTGCCACCAGCTCTACGGACATAAAAACAGATACGCAGTATTTT. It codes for CATSSTDIKTDTQYF.

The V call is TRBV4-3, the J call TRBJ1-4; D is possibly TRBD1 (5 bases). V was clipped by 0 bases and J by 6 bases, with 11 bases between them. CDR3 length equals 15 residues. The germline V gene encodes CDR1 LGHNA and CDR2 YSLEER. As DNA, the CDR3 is TGCGCCAGCAGCCAAGAGCGAGACAGCCATGAAAAACTGTTTTTT. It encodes CASSQERDSHEKLFF.

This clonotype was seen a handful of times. The CDR3 reads CASSLVGAGADTQYF. CDR3 coding DNA: TGCGCCAGCAGCTTGGTAGGGGCAGGGGCAGATACGCAGTATTTT. The J gene is TRBJ2-3, the V gene TRBV5-1; D is possibly TRBD1 (6 bases). CDR1 is SGHRS, CDR2 YFSETQ, per germline. V was cut by 0 bases and J by 4 bases, with 12 bases left in between. The CDR3 has 15 residues.